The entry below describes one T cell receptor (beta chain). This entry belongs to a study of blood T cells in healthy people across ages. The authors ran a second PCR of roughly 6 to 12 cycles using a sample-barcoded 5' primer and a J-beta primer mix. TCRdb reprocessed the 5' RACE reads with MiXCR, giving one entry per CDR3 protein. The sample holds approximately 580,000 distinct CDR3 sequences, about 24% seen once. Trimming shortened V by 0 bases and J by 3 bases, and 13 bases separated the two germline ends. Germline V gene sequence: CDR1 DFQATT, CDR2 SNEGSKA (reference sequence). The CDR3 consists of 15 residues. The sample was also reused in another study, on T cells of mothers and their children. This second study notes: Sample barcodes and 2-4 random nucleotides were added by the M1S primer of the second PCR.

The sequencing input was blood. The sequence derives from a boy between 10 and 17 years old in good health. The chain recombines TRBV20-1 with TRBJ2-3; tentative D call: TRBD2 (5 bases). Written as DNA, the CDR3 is TGCAGTGCTAGAGATCGGCCCCGGAGGACAGATACGCAGTATTTT. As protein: CSARDRPRRTDTQYF.